This TCR beta chain was found in a study of cytomegalovirus exposure and HLA in healthy donors (dated by TCRdb to 2016 to 2017). About the full investigation: A later analysis indicated that the 90 to 150 validation repertoires were generated on the platform also employed for the 720 or so repertoires of the first cohort. The aim of the study was to test whether cataloging public T cell receptors could identify signatures of past pathogen exposure. Besides the first cohort of about 730 subjects, a separate validation cohort made up of over 95 different subjects was used. High-throughput TCR immunosequencing, statistical association of individual TCRs with disease status, and machine learning were combined to predict cytomegalovirus infection status. General conclusions and limits of the study: Across donors, most TCR sequences were observed very rarely, whereas some public TCRs were present in many individuals. The classifier was reported to diagnose cytomegalovirus status with high specificity and sensitivity in both the original cohort and the validation cohort. In the study, around 150 TCR beta chains were listed as associated with cytomegalovirus. In vitro tests confirmed that a few of the cytomegalovirus-associated TCR beta chains recognize cytomegalovirus antigens. A later analysis had no HLA typing for the validation cohort, so co-occurrence there was scored across all 120 repertoires. The authors suggested that the approach could potentially be extended to other disease states and immunological phenotypes. Of the cluster scores, roughly 95% were above 0 in a later analysis, which found that TCRs clustered in the first cohort also tended to co-occur in the 120 validation repertoires.

Donors formed part of the validation cohort, which comprised 120 subjects and was distinct from the first cohort of roughly 600 subjects. Of note for this clone: The clone's antigen remains unknown. The sample holds no much larger clone one base away, and base qualities are not on file.

Library method: the immunoSEQ multiplex PCR assay. In the source study's methods: To diagnose cytomegalovirus status from the catalog of TCR beta chain sequences, a statistical classification framework was built. The immuneACCESS repertoire file appears here via TCRdb, limited to in-frame rearrangements. These files lack a portion of the clones; in checked studies, under half of the deficit traces to unresolved V genes, and the cause of the others is not known. The V and J calls and clone size come from that table; D and trimming were worked out from the DNA. The sample profile shows some 200,000 clones; about 80% of them were found once. The ten largest clones represent 2.5% to 3% of the sample. Germline trimming: 5 bases from V, 4 bases from J; junction bases outside gene matches: 9. Spanning cysteine to phenylalanine, the CDR3 consists of 15 amino acids. The sequence is cut down to CDR3 DNA, 45 bases in frame from base 1. From the germline V gene, CDR1 is MNHEY and CDR2 is SVGAGI.

Material: PBMCs. The source of this sequence is a woman younger than 35 in good health and CMV-seropositive. The chain is assembled from TRBV6-5 and TRBJ2-7; 9 central nucleotides agree with TRBD1. In nucleotide form, the sequence is TGTGCCAGCAGTCAGTCCGGGACAGGGATATACGAGCAGTACTTC. Translated, it reads CASSQSGTGIYEQYF.